The source of this TCR beta chain is a study of Graves' ophthalmopathy and Graves' hyperthyroidism (dated by TCRdb to between 2017 and 2018). Background on the whole study: Peripheral blood samples were taken at the time of initial diagnosis, before any treatment was given. To tell Graves' ophthalmopathy apart from Graves' hyperthyroidism, and to predict which patients would progress to ophthalmopathy, the study relied on TCR beta repertoire signatures. In total, 135 blood samples were TCR-sequenced: 43 ophthalmopathy, approximately 75 hyperthyroidism and some 17 hyperthyroidism-to-ophthalmopathy patients. To explore V-J signatures distinguishing ophthalmopathy from hyperthyroidism, a discovery set of some 100 patients (more than 40 ophthalmopathy, roughly 55 stable hyperthyroidism) was enrolled. An independent validation cohort comprised around 20 hyperthyroidism patients and roughly 15 patients who later progressed from hyperthyroidism to ophthalmopathy. In more than 5 hyperthyroidism patients, the T-cell repertoire of thyroid tissue was compared with the T-cell repertoire of blood. Following sample collection, hyperthyroidism patients were given methimazole at a starting dose of 30 mg daily, and ophthalmopathy patients were given high-dose intravenous methylprednisolone. Overall study outcomes, separate from this receptor: In validation, the model predicted ophthalmopathy progression with nearly 71% sensitivity and 72.22% specificity; some 13 predicted patients were CT-confirmed with GO in a median of approximately 6.5 months. Most expanded thyroid clonotypes with frequency above 0.001 were also detected in blood, suggesting blood repertoires may reflect the thyroid immune response. No statistical method was used to set the sample size in advance, and the investigators knew which group each participant was assigned to. In cross-validation, the 13-signature model distinguished ophthalmopathy from stable hyperthyroidism with about 87% sensitivity and roughly 81% specificity, and in the test set the corresponding values were 80% and 75%.

Ophthalmopathy patients had moderately to severely active disease, Clinical Activity Score of at least 3, NOSPECS grade of at least 4, and disease duration under 3 months. Anyone with other autoimmune diseases, uncontrolled infections, pregnancy or lactation was excluded from the study. Diagnosis relied on clinical symptoms, serum thyroxine, TRAb, thyroid ultrasound and orbital computed tomography. Using Ficoll-Paque density gradient centrifugation, PBMCs were isolated from 10 ml of fresh peripheral blood. Total RNA was extracted with Trizol reagent and quality-checked on an Agilent 2100 Bioanalyzer. A remark on this clonotype: There is no known antigen for this receptor. No qualities accompany the bases; no much larger clone lies one base away.

V is clipped by 6 bases and J by 1 base, and the sequence between their germline boundaries is 22 bases long. The CDR3, cysteine through phenylalanine, is 17 amino acids long. Only the CDR3 part of the read is kept: 51 bases, read in frame from the first base. Taken from the germline V gene (reference sequence), the CDR1 and CDR2 loops are SEHNR and FQNEAQ. TCR beta CDR3 regions were amplified from RNA transcripts for repertoire sequencing. The first round was an RT-PCR using HTBI primers with the Qiagen OneStep RT-PCR kit, and this first round was followed by a second-round multiplex PCR, then size selection and purification. Sequencing of the libraries was carried out on an Illumina HiSeq2000 in paired-end mode with 100 bp reads. As for the original processing: SOAPnuke was used for read processing, and reads with adapters, uncalled bases, a mean Phred below 15, or no exact constant-primer or identifier match were discarded. High-quality paired reads were merged with COPE v1.2.5. Unique nucleotide sequences were defined as clonotypes and aligned to IMGT TRB V, D and J references using MiTCR v1.1. The analysis was limited to V-J combinations with a frequency above 0.0001, which together covered 99.2% of the repertoires. A TCR clonal expansion and chaos score per V-J combination was defined as the ratio of F50 clonal expansion to chaos observed in the TCRdist matrix. Features were reduced by Welch's t-statistics and random forest to around 13 V-J combinations, which fed a naive Bayes classifier. The similarity between thyroid and blood repertoires was quantified using the Morisita-Horn index. In-frame beta chains were kept once TCRdb had trimmed the public reads at Q25 with fastp and called clones with MiXCR. Rows merge per CDR3 protein into single entries with the most common DNA and genes. None of the V and J calls come from the authors' own analysis; TCRdb made them. This sample is represented by hundreds of thousands of distinct CDR3 sequences; about 38% of them were singletons. The biggest ten clones account for over 2.5% of the sample.

Sequencing input: peripheral blood. This TCR came from an adult man with Graves' ophthalmopathy. The V and J segments used are TRBV7-9 and TRBJ2-7; the D gene is perhaps TRBD2, on 6 matching bases. Read as DNA, the sequence is TGTGCCAGCAGTGTTCCTACTAGCTGGAGGGCATCCTACGAGCAGTACTTC. Translated, it reads CASSVPTSWRASYEQYF.